The 26 T cell receptor beta chains in this list originate from one sample, sequenced in a study of blood T cell repertoires in COVID-19. TCRdb keeps only in-frame clones here, not all; method: immunoSEQ multiplex PCR. Here the sample spans 25,000 to 40,000 clones, 85% to 90% being singletons. Sequences were obtained from peripheral blood. Receptor source: a man in his sixties or seventies with active COVID-19.

V and J are TRBV30 and TRBJ1-2; 7 bases align to TRBD1. The CDR3 has 16 residues. Trimming at V came to 3 bases and at J to 1 base, leaving 11 bases not matched to a gene. The V gene's germline CDR1 is GTSNPN and CDR2 SVGIG (reference sequence). DNA of the CDR3: TGTGCCTGGAGGGCCAGGGGGGTGAGATATAACTATGGCTACACCTTC. Amino acids: CAWRARGVRYNYGYTF.

This chain connects TRBV19 to TRBJ2-1, with D tentatively TRBD2 (5 bases). The CDR3 sequence is 12 residues long. Germline CDR1 reads LNHDA; CDR2 reads SQIVND (reference sequence). The V end lost 0 bases, the J end lost 9 bases, and 6 bases lay between the germline ends. The CDR3 loop reads CASSIDRGEQFF. CDR3 coding DNA: TGTGCCAGTAGTATAGATCGGGGTGAGCAGTTCTTC.

The J gene is TRBJ1-5, the V gene TRBV10-2; no reliable D call. CDR3 length: 15 residues. From germline, CDR1 is WSHSY and CDR2 SAAADI. Trimming cost V 4 bases and J 4 bases, with 14 bases left between them. The CDR3 DNA is TGCGCCAGCAGTGGCGCGTACAGAGAAAATCAGCCCCAGCATTTT. Translating gives CASSGAYRENQPQHF.

This chain connects TRBV7-9 to TRBJ1-2, with D possibly matching TRBD1 (6 bases). Between the trimmed V and J ends, which lost 4 bases and 0 bases, there was a span of 15 bases. The CDR3 totals 16 residues. CDR1 and CDR2 from the germline V gene are SEHNR and FQNEAQ (reference sequence). CDR3 loop: CASSSSDRLTNYGYTF. The CDR3 DNA reads as TGTGCCAGCAGCTCCTCCGACAGGCTGACTAACTATGGCTACACCTTC. The variable domain in full, with the rest retrieved from reference TRBV7-9 and TRBJ1-2, is DTGVSQNPRHKITKRGQNVTFRCDPISEHNRLYWYRQTLGQGPEFLTYFQNEAQLEKSRLLSDRFSAERPKGSFSTLEIQRTEQGDSAMYLCASSSSDRLTNYGYTFGSGTRLTVV.

The CDR3 here is CASSVGTLNTEAFF. The CDR3 DNA follows: TGTGCCAGCAGTGTGGGGACACTGAACACTGAAGCTTTCTTT. The V gene is TRBV2, the J gene TRBJ1-1, with D perhaps matching TRBD1 (6 bases). CDR3 length: 14 residues. In germline, CDR1 is SNHLY, CDR2 FYNNEI. Trimming left V 4 bases short and J 0 bases short, with 9 bases between.

Here the CDR3 reads CASSITASGHNEQFF. DNA of the CDR3: TGTGCCAGTAGTATAACGGCTAGCGGCCACAATGAGCAGTTCTTC. The rearrangement links TRBV19 to TRBJ2-1; TRBD2 matches at 7 bases. Trimming removed 2 bases from V and 5 bases from J; junction bases left unmatched: 6. The CDR3 is made up of 15 amino acids. Germline V gives CDR1 LNHDA, CDR2 SQIVND (reference sequence).

The gene calls are TRBV3-1 (or the pseudogene TRBV3-2) and TRBJ2-5; 8 nucleotides match TRBD2. V trimming: 5 bases; J trimming: 3 bases; junction bases outside the gene matches: 8. Germline CDR1 reads LGHDT; CDR2 reads YNNKEL (reference sequence). The length of the CDR3 is 15 residues. The CDR3 DNA reads as TGTGCCAGCAGCACGGCAGCGGGAGTGAAAGAGACCCAGTACTTC. Protein: CASSTAAGVKETQYF.

V gene TRBV7-9 combines with J gene TRBJ1-3, with 8 bases lining up with TRBD1. This CDR3 contains 15 residues. The V segment lost 5 bases and the J segment 3 bases; nucleotides outside the gene matches: 6. The germline V gene has CDR1 SEHNR and CDR2 FQNEAQ (reference sequence). The CDR3 DNA follows: TGTGCCAGCAGCCCAAACGGACAGGGTGGAAACACCATATATTTT. Residues: CASSPNGQGGNTIYF.

This clone was seen once. The J gene is TRBJ2-1, the V gene TRBV10-3; TRBD1 agrees at 8 bases. This CDR3 has 15 residues. Germline V CDR1 and CDR2: ENHRY, SYGVKD. V dropped 0 bases and J dropped 4; count of bases not matched to a gene: 2. Here the CDR3 DNA reads TGTGCCATCAGTGAGTCCGGGACAGGTTACAATGAGCAGTTCTTC. This gives the protein CAISESGTGYNEQFF.

The CDR3: CASSYGREWYEQFF. The DNA for the CDR3 is TGTGCCAGCAGTTACGGACGGGAGTGGTATGAGCAGTTCTTC. This chain joins TRBV6-6 and TRBJ2-1; perhaps TRBD2 as D (6 bases). Trimming left V 2 bases short and J 8 bases short, with 13 bases between. The germline gives CDR1 MNHNY, CDR2 SVGAGI (reference sequence). The CDR3 sequence is 14 residues long.

In this sample, this clone turned up a few times. V is TRBV3-1 (or the pseudogene TRBV3-2) and J is TRBJ2-5; D not certain. Trimming cost V 0 bases and J 1 base, with 9 bases left between them. The CDR3 runs 15 residues. CDR1 and CDR2 (germline): LGHDT, YNNKEL (reference sequence). The CDR3 spells CASSQDPRSQETQYF. The CDR3 bases are TGTGCCAGCAGCCAAGATCCGAGGAGCCAAGAGACCCAGTACTTC.

This chain joins TRBV12-2 and TRBJ2-7; whether TRBD1, the table's D call, matches the DNA was not checked. TRBV12-2 is an annotated pseudogene. There are 14 residues in the CDR3. This CDR3 reads CASRPHTDPYEQYF. In DNA form, the CDR3 reads TGTGCAAGTCGCCCGCACACAGACCCCTACGAGCAGTACTTC.

This sequence joins TRBV6-5 and TRBJ2-7; 11 nucleotides align to TRBD1. The CDR3 length is 14 residues. Germline V CDR1 and CDR2: MNHEY, SVGAGI. J gave up 6 bases and V 6 bases, and 7 bases lay outside the gene matches. CDR3 in DNA: TGTGCCAGCAGGAACTCCGGGACAGGGGGCGAGCAGTACTTC. It translates to CASRNSGTGGEQYF.

The chain couples TRBV6-5 to TRBJ2-5, with D unclear. The CDR3 has 13 residues. V was cut by 4 bases and J by 4 bases, with 10 bases left in between. Germline lookup yields CDR1 MNHEY and CDR2 SVGAGI. The CDR3 loop reads CASSLTSGETQYF. CDR3 sequence (DNA): TGTGCCAGCAGTTTAACGTCCGGAGAGACCCAGTACTTC.

This chain connects TRBV12-3 or TRBV12-4 to TRBJ1-1; tentatively, D is TRBD1 (6 bases). CDR3 length: 13 amino acids. V lost 7 bases and J lost 1, with 10 bases in between. The CDR3 bases are TGTGCCAGCAATCCGGACAGGAACACTGAAGCTTTCTTT. Translated: CASNPDRNTEAFF.

CDR3 loop: CASSLEYTGRAPNTEAFF. The CDR3 DNA is TGCGCCAGCAGCTTGGAATATACAGGGAGGGCCCCAAACACTGAAGCTTTCTTT. V usage is TRBV5-1 and J usage is TRBJ1-1; a weak D match, TRBD1 (6 bases). CDR3 length: 18 amino acids. Germline CDR1 is SGHRS and CDR2 is YFSETQ. V lost 0 bases and J lost 2, with 20 bases in between.

As regards this clone: Mismatch with germline at one junction end may stem from a read error. The chain uses TRBV2 and TRBJ2-3; perhaps TRBD2 as D (5 bases). The CDR3 runs to 13 residues. The germline CDR1 and CDR2 sequences are SNHLY and FYNNEI. The CDR3 loop is CASREAAGNTQYF. CDR3 DNA: TGTGCCAGCAGAGAAGCGGCGGGCAATACGCAGTATTTT.

The chain links TRBV23-1 to TRBJ2-7, with unresolved D. TRBV23-1 is labeled an ORF, and its function is uncertain. V was shortened by 4 bases and J by 2 bases, with 15 bases between the two germline ends. The CDR3 is 15 amino acids. In DNA, the CDR3 is TGCGCCAGCAGTCTATCCTCTTTTCGAGCCTACGAGCAGTACTTC. This translates into CASSLSSFRAYEQYF.

This clone is a singleton in its sample. The chain employs TRBV29-1 and TRBJ1-1; 7 nucleotides line up with TRBD1. The V and J ends lost 6 bases and 4 bases, in that order; junction bases with no gene match: 11. This CDR3 has 14 amino acids. Germline V lookup: CDR1 SQVTM, CDR2 ANQGSEA. Here the CDR3 DNA reads TGCAGCGTAACGGACAGGTTGGGGGGCACTGAAGCTTTCTTT. Translated, it gives CSVTDRLGGTEAFF.

CDR3 region: CASSLEGGTRSRETQYF. The CDR3 nucleotides read TGTGCCAGCAGCTTAGAAGGCGGGACCAGGTCACGAGAGACCCAGTACTTC. The chain recombines TRBV7-6 with TRBJ2-5; TRBD2 is a possible D gene (6 bases). V gave up 1 base and J gave up 4 bases, with 19 bases separating them. CDR3 size: 17 residues. CDR1 is SGHVS and CDR2 is FNYEAQ in the germline V gene. Full variable domain (remainder filled in from reference TRBV7-6 and TRBJ2-5): GAGVSQSPRYKVTKRGQDVALRCDPISGHVSLYWYRQALGQGPEFLTYFNYEAQQDKSGLPNDRFSAERPEGSISTLTIQRTEQRDSAMYRCASSLEGGTRSRETQYFGPGTRLLVL.

V usage is TRBV29-1 and J usage is TRBJ2-1; 10 bases are shared with TRBD1. Per germline, CDR1 SQVTM and CDR2 ANQGSEA. V lost 4 bases to trimming and J lost 7 bases; unmatched junction nucleotides: 4. This CDR3 region has 13 residues. Here the CDR3 DNA reads TGCAGCGTTGGACAGGGGGCAGGGAATGAGCAGTTCTTC. This gives the protein CSVGQGAGNEQFF.

The chain recombines TRBV7-2 with TRBJ2-1; 8 bases fit TRBD2. The length of the CDR3 is 14 residues. The trim removed 10 bases at V and 4 bases at J, leaving 9 bases unmatched. In germline, CDR1 is SGHTA, CDR2 FQGNSA. CDR3 residues: CATTSGQGYNEQFF. CDR3 coding DNA: TGTGCCACCACTAGCGGCCAAGGGTACAATGAGCAGTTCTTC.

The chain joins TRBV7-2 to TRBJ2-1, with 7 bases lining up with TRBD2. The CDR3 loop spans 15 amino acids. J lost 0 bases, V lost 2 bases, and 1 base had no gene match. The germline V gene encodes CDR1 SGHTA and CDR2 FQGNSA. CDR3 in amino acids: CASSLSGASYNEQFF. In DNA, the CDR3 is TGTGCCAGCAGCTTAAGCGGGGCCTCCTACAATGAGCAGTTCTTC.

This CDR3 is CASSLRLAGGVDEQFF. In DNA form, the CDR3 reads TGTGCCAGCAGTCTGCGACTAGCGGGAGGGGTAGATGAGCAGTTCTTC. The V call is TRBV5-4, the J call TRBJ2-1, with 14 bases that match TRBD2. The CDR3 is 16 residues long. V was pared by 5 bases and J by 8 bases, with 9 bases of the junction left unmatched. From germline, CDR1 is SGHNT and CDR2 YYREEE (reference sequence).

The rearrangement uses TRBV5-6 and TRBJ1-2; no clear D. This CDR3 region has 14 residues. V was cut by 3 bases and J by 6 bases, with 15 bases left in between. Germline-derived CDR1 and CDR2 are SGHDT and YYEEEE. DNA for the CDR3: TGTGCCAGCAGCTCCAACTTGAGGAGGGATGGCTACACCTTC. Residues: CASSSNLRRDGYTF.

V is TRBV5-4 and J is TRBJ2-6; TRBD2 matches 8 bases. The germline CDR1 and CDR2 sequences are SGHNT and YYREEE (reference sequence). This CDR3 is 18 amino acids long. After removal of 4 bases from V and 0 bases from J, the junction contained 9 bases not matched to a gene. Here the CDR3 reads CASSGGLAGSSGANVLTF. In DNA form, the CDR3 reads TGTGCCAGCAGCGGGGGGCTAGCGGGCAGCTCTGGGGCCAACGTCCTGACTTTC. The full variable domain, rest sourced from reference TRBV5-4 and TRBJ2-6, is ETGVTQSPTHLIKTRGQQVTLRCSSQSGHNTVSWYQQALGQGPQFIFQYYREEENGRGNFPPRFSGLQFPNYSSELNVNALELDDSALYLCASSGGLAGSSGANVLTFGAGSRLTVL.